Following are 5 T cell receptor beta chains from one sample sequenced in a study of identical twins. Each CDR3 protein gets one entry after TCRdb re-called the 5' RACE reads with MiXCR. The data contain about 470,000 distinct CDR3 sequences, 20% to 25% of them seen just once; the ten biggest clones take up about 3%. This sample was also put to use in a study of T cells expressing NK-cell markers.

The sequenced sample consisted of CD4+ T cells sorted from blood. The origin of the receptors is a woman aged 18-30 years in good health.

In its sample, this clonotype was seen a few times. This chain joins TRBV7-9 and TRBJ2-5, with 9 positions matching TRBD1. V gave up 5 bases and J gave up 4 bases; unmatched junction bases: 14. CDR3 length: 17 residues. From germline, CDR1 is SEHNR and CDR2 FQNEAQ (reference sequence). The CDR3 sequence: CASSLMGGTGGAETQYF. The CDR3 DNA follows: TGTGCCAGCAGCCTCATGGGGGGAACAGGGGGCGCAGAGACCCAGTACTTC.

The J gene is TRBJ2-7, the V gene TRBV15, with D possibly TRBD1 on 6 matching bases. Trimming stripped 0 bases from V and 2 bases from J, with 11 bases between. CDR1 LNHNV and CDR2 YYDKDF come from the germline V gene (reference sequence). CDR3 size: 15 residues. The DNA of the CDR3 is TGTGCCACCAGCAGAGATCGAGACAGGACCTACGAGCAGTACTTC. Its protein product is CATSRDRDRTYEQYF.

This clonotype was seen a few times. The chain has TRBV6-2 or TRBV6-3 and TRBJ1-5; a weak D match, TRBD1 (6 bases). Germline CDR1 reads MNHEY; CDR2 reads SVGEGT. The CDR3 loop spans 15 amino acids. V was trimmed by 6 bases and J by 5 bases, leaving 17 bases between them. The CDR3 DNA reads TGTGCCAGCAGCAAGGAAGGACAGCCTTATCAGCCCCAGCATTTT. Translation: CASSKEGQPYQPQHF.

V is TRBV15 and J is TRBJ2-1, with 8 bases matching TRBD2. The junction had 12 bases not matched to a gene; V was cut back by 5 bases and J by 9 bases. Germline V gene data show CDR1 as LNHNV and CDR2 as YYDKDF (reference sequence). This CDR3 has 15 amino acids. CDR3 sequence: CATSGLGTRWGEQFF. CDR3 nucleotide sequence: TGTGCCACCAGCGGACTCGGGACTAGATGGGGTGAGCAGTTCTTC.

The V and J genes are TRBV7-2 and TRBJ2-5, with 8 bases aligning to TRBD2. Losses at the gene ends were 7 bases for V and 5 bases for J; bases not matched to a gene: 9. Germline V CDR1 and CDR2: SGHTA, FQGNSA. The CDR3 contains 14 residues. The CDR3 DNA sequence: TGTGCCAGCACCGACCGGACTAGCTCCGAGACCCAGTACTTC. Translated: CASTDRTSSETQYF.